This TCR beta chain was obtained from a study of blood T cell repertoires in COVID-19. V lost 6 bases and J lost 8, with 16 bases in between. Per germline, CDR1 MNHEY and CDR2 SVGAGI. This CDR3 is 13 amino acids long. Source study methods: It was from reference gene primer amplification that nucleated cell counts were estimated. Sequencing was performed with immunoSEQ multiplex PCR; in TCRdb, only in-frame clones are kept and a portion is missing. V and J calls and clone size are as listed in that table; D and trimming were resolved from the DNA. The table has about 160,000 clones, roughly 73% seen once.

This clonotype was sampled from a man between 65 and 79 years old with acute or convalescent COVID-19. Sample: peripheral blood. The rearrangement uses TRBV6-5 and TRBJ1-2, with D possibly being TRBD1 (6 bases). The chain's CDR3 is CASSYRESGGYTF. The DNA of the CDR3 is TGTGCCAGCAGCTACAGGGAATCGGGGGGCTACACCTTC.